This entry lists 25 T cell receptor beta chains sequenced from one sample in a study of blood T cells in healthy people across ages. Together with a sample-barcoded 5' primer, a J-beta primer mix was included in a second PCR lasting about 6 to 12 cycles. TCRdb recomputed calls from the 5' RACE reads with MiXCR, one row per CDR3 protein. Of 650,000 to 950,000 distinct CDR3 sequences listed, around 43% were seen once; the top ten hold nearly 20%. Sequencing was done on a sample of blood. These receptors originate from a man in his fifties or sixties in good health.

The CDR3 is CASSQDLGGGLLGQYF. In DNA, the CDR3 is TGCGCCAGCAGCCAAGATCTGGGCGGGGGCCTCCTCGGGCAGTACTTC. The chain uses TRBV4-1 and TRBJ2-5; tentatively, D is TRBD2 (7 bases). The length of the CDR3 is 16 residues. The V and J ends lost 0 bases and 11 bases respectively, with 22 bases between them. Germline assignment: CDR1 MGHRA and CDR2 YSYEKL.

This clonotype was detected a few times. This CDR3 reads CASSIHRDRAYEQYF. CDR3 DNA sequence: TGTGCCAGCAGCATCCACCGGGACAGGGCCTACGAGCAGTACTTC. This chain links TRBV11-2 with TRBJ2-7, with TRBD1 matching over 9 bases. Germline trimming cut 5 bases from V and 2 bases from J; bases unmatched to any gene: 7. The germline V gene has CDR1 SGHAT and CDR2 FQNNGV. This CDR3 comprises 15 residues.

V and J are TRBV7-8 and TRBJ2-5; D uncertain. The CDR3 length is 13 residues. Trimming took off 2 bases at V and 2 bases at J, with 6 bases between the two ends. CDR1 and CDR2 from the germline V gene are SGHVS and FQNEAQ. CDR3 region: CASSLLRQETQYF. DNA for the CDR3: TGTGCCAGCAGCTTATTAAGGCAAGAGACCCAGTACTTC.

This chain joins TRBV11-3 and TRBJ2-5; 8 bases match TRBD1. The better agreement between TRBJ2-7 and the DNA end casts doubt on the J call. The CDR3 has 14 amino acids. Germline V CDR1 and CDR2: SGHNT, YENEEA. The CDR3 DNA reads as TGTGCCAGCAGCCCGTCTGGGACAGGCAACGAGCAGTACTTC. Residues: CASSPSGTGNEQYF.

V and J are TRBV10-3 and TRBJ1-1; tentatively, D is TRBD1 (6 bases). This CDR3 region has 16 residues. The germline CDR1 and CDR2 sequences are ENHRY and SYGVKD. This CDR3 reads CATLGGIIGPRTEAFF. CDR3 coding DNA: TGTGCTACCTTAGGGGGTATAATAGGCCCGCGGACCGAAGCTTTCTTT.

The rearrangement uses TRBV20-1 and TRBJ2-1; D is ambiguous. The CDR3 runs to 13 residues. V was clipped by 3 bases and J by 6 bases, with 12 bases between them. The V gene's germline CDR1 is DFQATT and CDR2 SNEGSKA (reference sequence). In DNA, the CDR3 is TGCAGTGCTAGTGGGGATATTCTCAATGAGCAGTTCTTC. It translates to CSASGDILNEQFF.

The chain combines TRBV7-2 with TRBJ1-4; D is perhaps TRBD1 (5 bases). The CDR3 totals 15 residues. Germline CDR1 is SGHTA and CDR2 is FQGNSA. V shed 4 bases and J shed 5 bases, with 14 bases lying between them. The CDR3 spells CASSSAGRSNEKLFF. CDR3 bases: TGTGCCAGCAGCTCCGCAGGGAGGTCGAATGAAAAACTGTTTTTT.

The chain carries TRBV20-1 and TRBJ1-2; a possible D gene is TRBD1 (6 bases). The ends were cut back, 5 bases at V and 2 bases at J, with 12 bases in the middle. The CDR3 has 13 residues. Per germline, CDR1 DFQATT and CDR2 SNEGSKA (reference sequence). In DNA, the CDR3 is TGCAGTGCTGCCGACGGGGGCAACTATGGCTACACCTTC. Its protein is CSAADGGNYGYTF.

The chain uses TRBV3-1 and TRBJ2-5; TRBD1 matches 7 bases. The CDR3 has 15 amino acids. The J segment lost 3 bases and the V segment lost 4 bases, leaving 8 bases of the junction unmatched. The V gene's germline CDR1 is LGHDT and CDR2 YNNKEL (reference sequence). CDR3 nucleotides: TGTGCCAGCAGCCGAACCTTGGGACAGAAAGAGACCCAGTACTTC. Encoded protein: CASSRTLGQKETQYF.

The V and J genes are TRBV6-1 and TRBJ2-1; 9 positions agree with TRBD1. Germline lookup yields CDR1 MNHNS and CDR2 SASEGT. Germline trimming cut 7 bases from V and 8 bases from J; bases unmatched to any gene: 9. The length of the CDR3 is 14 residues. The CDR3 DNA reads TGTGCCAGCACACGGGGACAGGGCGCGGATGAGCAGTTCTTC. Translating it yields CASTRGQGADEQFF.

The CDR3 spells CASSSVGRRNTEAFF. In nucleotides, the CDR3 is TGTGCCAGCAGTTCCGTCGGACGGAGGAACACTGAAGCTTTCTTT. The chain has TRBV27 and TRBJ1-1; D not resolved. Germline-derived CDR1 and CDR2 are MNHEY and SMNVEV (reference sequence). CDR3 length equals 15 residues. The ends were cut back, 4 bases at V and 1 base at J, with 13 bases in the middle.

This clonotype came up once. The chain has TRBV20-1 and TRBJ2-7, with a weak D call TRBD2 (5 bases). The germline CDR1 and CDR2 sequences are DFQATT and SNEGSKA (reference sequence). The CDR3 covers 14 residues. V was clipped by 1 base and J by 0 bases, with 10 bases between them. CDR3 loop: CSARGGLSSYEQYF. The CDR3 region has the DNA TGCAGTGCTAGAGGAGGACTGAGCTCCTACGAGCAGTACTTC.

This chain links TRBV10-3 with TRBJ1-2; TRBD1 matches 8 bases. CDR1 is ENHRY and CDR2 is SYGVKD in the germline V gene. V lost 5 bases, J lost 3 bases, and 8 bases stayed unmatched. The CDR3 contains 15 residues. The CDR3: CAISKLQGGDYGYTF. CDR3 coding DNA: TGTGCCATCAGTAAATTACAGGGGGGGGACTATGGCTACACCTTC.

The CDR3 bases are TGTGCCAGCAGCCCCCCGTCCGGGGCACTCACCGGGGAGCTGTTTTTT. This gives the protein CASSPPSGALTGELFF. The chain is built from TRBV7-2 and TRBJ2-2; D may be TRBD1 or TRBD2 (5 bases each). V lost 5 bases, J lost 4 bases, and 17 bases lay in between. This CDR3 contains 16 residues. Germline lookup yields CDR1 SGHTA and CDR2 FQGNSA.

The V call is TRBV4-3, the J call TRBJ2-7; D is uncertain. The CDR3 consists of 13 residues. The germline gives CDR1 LGHNA, CDR2 YSLEER. The V end was cut by 2 bases, the J end by 3 bases, with 8 bases between. CDR3 sequence: CASSQWRSYEQYF. In DNA form, the CDR3 reads TGCGCCAGCAGCCAATGGAGAAGCTACGAGCAGTACTTC.

A remark on this clonotype: An end of the junction differs from the germline gene, which may be a read error. The chain recombines TRBV19 with TRBJ2-5, with D tentatively TRBD1 or TRBD2 (6 bases each). The CDR3 is 13 amino acids. The germline V gene encodes CDR1 LNHDA and CDR2 SQIVND (reference sequence). This chain's CDR3 is CAGSTRGEETQYF. In DNA, the CDR3 is TGTGCCGGTAGTACAAGGGGGGAAGAGACCCAGTACTTC. Combining the CDR3 with reference TRBV19 and TRBJ2-5 gives the whole variable domain DGGITQSPKYLFRKEGQNVTLSCEQNLNHDAMYWYRQDPGQGLRLIYYSQIVNDFQKGDIAEGYSVSREKKESFPLTVTSAQKNPTAFYLCAGSTRGEETQYFGPGTRLLVL.

The V and J genes are TRBV6-5 and TRBJ1-1; no clear D. CDR1 and CDR2 (germline): MNHEY, SVGAGI. The germline V and J ends were trimmed by 2 bases and 4 bases, with 8 bases remaining between them. The CDR3 runs to 13 residues. The CDR3 nucleotides read TGTGCCAGCAGTTACGGGAGGAGCACTGAAGCTTTCTTT. Its protein product is CASSYGRSTEAFF.

This rearrangement joins TRBV12-3 or TRBV12-4 to TRBJ2-1; 13 nucleotides match TRBD2. The V gene end was trimmed by 0 bases and the J gene end by 4 bases; junction bases not matched to a gene: 6. CDR3 length: 18 amino acids. The CDR3: CASSLAPTSGGTYNEQFF. In DNA, the CDR3 is TGTGCCAGCAGTTTAGCCCCGACTAGCGGGGGGACTTACAATGAGCAGTTCTTC.

This clonotype has a handful of counts. The gene calls are TRBV25-1 and TRBJ1-2, with D perhaps matching TRBD1 (5 bases). The CDR3 contains 17 residues. Germline values: CDR1 MGHDK, CDR2 SYGVNS. V was trimmed by 4 bases and J by 4 bases, leaving 22 bases between them. The CDR3 DNA is TGTGCCAGCAGTGGACAGCTCTTGGGGGGATATGGCTATGGCTACACCTTC. It specifies CASSGQLLGGYGYGYTF.

This clonotype was seen more than once but under ten times. V gene TRBV7-9 combines with J gene TRBJ2-7; D is ambiguous. Germline-derived CDR1 and CDR2 are SEHNR and FQNEAQ (reference sequence). V lost 0 bases and J 0 bases, leaving 9 bases between the germline ends. This CDR3 region has 15 residues. The CDR3 bases are TGTGCCAGCAGCTTAGCGTTGGGGTACTCCTACGAGCAGTACTTC. This gives the protein CASSLALGYSYEQYF.

This clonotype occurred a few times. The rearrangement links TRBV12-3 or TRBV12-4 to TRBJ2-7; D may be TRBD1 or TRBD2 (5 bases each). The CDR3 contains 14 residues. The ends were cut back, 4 bases at V and 7 bases at J, with 17 bases in the middle. CDR3 DNA sequence: TGTGCCAGCAGTTCTCGGACCAGAGAGGGGGAGCAGTACTTC. It translates to CASSSRTREGEQYF.

The chain recombines TRBV4-3 with TRBJ2-7, with 7 positions matching TRBD1. With 1 base clipped from V and 2 bases from J, the junction kept 5 bases outside the gene matches. The CDR3 contains 15 residues. From germline, CDR1 is LGHNA and CDR2 YSLEER. CDR3 sequence (DNA): TGCGCCAGCAGCCAAGCAGACAGGGAAACCTACGAGCAGTACTTC. This gives the protein CASSQADRETYEQYF.

J is TRBJ2-4 and V is TRBV12-5, with D possibly TRBD2 on 6 matching bases. The tail of the sequence fits TRBJ2-7 better, so the J call may be wrong. The CDR3 loop spans 17 amino acids. Per the germline V gene, CDR1 is LGHNT and CDR2 is FRNRAP. CDR3 DNA sequence: TGTGCTAGTGGCCGTCGGGACTCGGAGTACACAATAGTCGAGCAGTACTTC. Protein product: CASGRRDSEYTIVEQYF.

The CDR3 DNA reads TGTGCCAGCAGCATTCGACAGGGGGTGACTGAAGCTTTCTTT. This codes for CASSIRQGVTEAFF. The chain combines TRBV7-2 with TRBJ1-1, with 9 bases fitting TRBD1. The CDR3 totals 14 residues. Germline V lookup: CDR1 SGHTA, CDR2 FQGNSA. J lost 5 bases, V lost 5 bases, and 6 bases had no gene match.

This clonotype was recorded a few times. The V call is TRBV9, the J call TRBJ1-1; 8 bases map to TRBD1. In germline, CDR1 is SGDLS, CDR2 YYNGEE. The CDR3 runs to 15 residues. V shed 4 bases and J 5 bases; nucleotides not matched to a gene: 10. The CDR3 here is CASSKRQGAGTEAFF. CDR3 nucleotides: TGTGCCAGCAGCAAACGCCAGGGGGCAGGAACTGAAGCTTTCTTT.